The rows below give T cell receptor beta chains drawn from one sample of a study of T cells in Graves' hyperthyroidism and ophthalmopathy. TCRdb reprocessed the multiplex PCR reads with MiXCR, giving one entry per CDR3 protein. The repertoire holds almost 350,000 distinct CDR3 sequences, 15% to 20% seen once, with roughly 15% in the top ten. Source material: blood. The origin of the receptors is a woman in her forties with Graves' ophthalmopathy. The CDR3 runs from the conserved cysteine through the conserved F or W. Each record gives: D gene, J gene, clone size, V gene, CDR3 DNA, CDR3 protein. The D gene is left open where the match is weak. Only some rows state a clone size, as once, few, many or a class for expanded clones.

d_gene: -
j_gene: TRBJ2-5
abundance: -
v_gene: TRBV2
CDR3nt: TGTGCCAGCAGTGAACTTCGGAGGGTTGGGCAAGAGACCCAGTACTTC
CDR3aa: CASSELRRVGQETQYF

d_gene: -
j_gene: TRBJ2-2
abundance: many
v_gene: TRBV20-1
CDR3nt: TGCAGTGGAGAGCGGTCGAACACCGGGGAGCTGGTTTTT
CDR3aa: CSGERSNTGELVF

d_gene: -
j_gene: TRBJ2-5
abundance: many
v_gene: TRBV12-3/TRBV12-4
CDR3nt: TGTGCCAGCAGTTTGGCCGGGTCCTCAACCCAGTACTTC
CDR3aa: CASSLAGSSTQYF

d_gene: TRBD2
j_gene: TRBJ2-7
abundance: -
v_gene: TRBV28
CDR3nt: TGTGCCAGCAGCGGGGGAGGGACCTCCTACGAGCAGTACTTC
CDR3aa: CASSGGGTSYEQYF

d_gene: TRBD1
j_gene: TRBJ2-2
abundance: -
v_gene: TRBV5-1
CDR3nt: TGCGCCAGCCGTCTGGGACAGGAGACAACCGGGGAGCTGTTTTTT
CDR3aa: CASRLGQETTGELFF

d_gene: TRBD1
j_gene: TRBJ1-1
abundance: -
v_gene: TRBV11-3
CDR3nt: TGTGCCAGCAGCTCTATTAGGGCAGGGGGCGCCCCTATTGCCACTGAAGCTTTCTTT
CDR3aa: CASSSIRAGGAPIATEAFF

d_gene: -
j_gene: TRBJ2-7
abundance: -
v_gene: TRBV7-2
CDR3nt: TGTGCCAGCAGCTTAGCGATCGCGGTGCAGTACTTC
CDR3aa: CASSLAIAVQYF

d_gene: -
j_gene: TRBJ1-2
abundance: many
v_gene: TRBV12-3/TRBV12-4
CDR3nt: TGTGCCAGCAGTTTAGCCAGAGAGCCCCTTTATGGCTACACCTTC
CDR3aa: CASSLAREPLYGYTF

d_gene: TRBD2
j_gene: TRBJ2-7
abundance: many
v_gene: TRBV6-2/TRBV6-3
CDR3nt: TGTGCCAGCAGTTATGGGCTAGCGGGCCGGTCCTCCTACGAGCAGTACTTC
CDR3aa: CASSYGLAGRSSYEQYF

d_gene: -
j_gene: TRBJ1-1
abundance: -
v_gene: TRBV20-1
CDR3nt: TGCAGTGCTAGGGCAGGTTTCCGCACTGAAGCTTTCTTT
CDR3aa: CSARAGFRTEAFF

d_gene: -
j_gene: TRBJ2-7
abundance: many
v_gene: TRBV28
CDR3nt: TGTGCCAGCAGTTTATTAGGGATCACCTACGAGCAGTACTTC
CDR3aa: CASSLLGITYEQYF

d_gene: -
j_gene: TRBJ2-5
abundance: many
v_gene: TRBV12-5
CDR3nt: TGTGCTAGTAAGAGCGCCGTGGGGGAGACCCAGTACTTC
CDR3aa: CASKSAVGETQYF

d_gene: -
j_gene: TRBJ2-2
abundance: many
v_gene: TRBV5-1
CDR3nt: TGCGCCAGCAGCCCCAGATTGGACGGGGAGCTGTTTTTT
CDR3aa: CASSPRLDGELFF

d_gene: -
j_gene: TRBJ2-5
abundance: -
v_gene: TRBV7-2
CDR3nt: TGTGCCAGCAGATTTGGCAGGGGACAAGAGACACAGTACTTC
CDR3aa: CASRFGRGQETQYF

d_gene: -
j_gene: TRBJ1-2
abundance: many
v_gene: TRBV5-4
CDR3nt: TGTGCCAGCAGCTTAGAGGCGACCAACTATGGCTACACCTTC
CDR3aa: CASSLEATNYGYTF

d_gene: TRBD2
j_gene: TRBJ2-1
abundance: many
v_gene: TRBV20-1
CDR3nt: TGCAGTGCCGAGGGACTAGCGGGAGCCAATGAGCAGTTCTTC
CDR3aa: CSAEGLAGANEQFF

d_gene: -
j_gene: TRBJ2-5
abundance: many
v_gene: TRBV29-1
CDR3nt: TGCAGCGTTGAAGAGCAGGGGAGGGAAAGGACCCAGTACTTC
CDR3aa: CSVEEQGRERTQYF

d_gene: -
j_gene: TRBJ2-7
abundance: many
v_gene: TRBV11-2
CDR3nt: TGTGCCAGCAGCTTAGATCGCCCTCGAACCTACGAGCAGTACTTC
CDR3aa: CASSLDRPRTYEQYF

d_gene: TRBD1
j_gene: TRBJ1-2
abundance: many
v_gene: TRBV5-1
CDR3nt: TGCGCCAGCACCCAGACAGGGGCTCGTGGCTACACCTTC
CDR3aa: CASTQTGARGYTF

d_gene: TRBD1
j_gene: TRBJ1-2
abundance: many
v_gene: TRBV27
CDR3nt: TGTGCCAGCAGTTACCGGGACAGCCGGCATGGCTACACCTTC
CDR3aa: CASSYRDSRHGYTF

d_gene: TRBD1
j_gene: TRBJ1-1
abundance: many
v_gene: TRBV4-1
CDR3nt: TGCGCCAGCAGCCCTTTACCCGGGACAGGTATCACTGAAGCTTTCTTT
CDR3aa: CASSPLPGTGITEAFF

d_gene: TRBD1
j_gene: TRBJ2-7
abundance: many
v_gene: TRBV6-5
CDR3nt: TGTGCCAGCAGTTCTGGGACAGGGGGATACGAGCAGTACTTC
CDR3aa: CASSSGTGGYEQYF

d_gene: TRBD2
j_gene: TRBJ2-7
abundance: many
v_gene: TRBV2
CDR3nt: TGTGCCAGCACTGAACTGTCTAGCGGGAGGAGTGAGCAGTACTTC
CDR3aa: CASTELSSGRSEQYF

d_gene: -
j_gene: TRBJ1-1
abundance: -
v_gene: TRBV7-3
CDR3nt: TGTGCCAGCAGCTTATTTCCGGGGACCGAGGCTTTCTTT
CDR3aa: CASSLFPGTEAFF

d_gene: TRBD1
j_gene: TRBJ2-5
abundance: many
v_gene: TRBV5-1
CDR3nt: TGCGCCAGCAGCTTGCAACAGGGGGAGACCCAGTACTTC
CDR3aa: CASSLQQGETQYF

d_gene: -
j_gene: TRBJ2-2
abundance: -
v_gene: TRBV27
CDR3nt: TGTGCCAGCAGTTCGTATTACAGGGAGGGGCAGTCCGGGGAGCTGTTTTTT
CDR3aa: CASSSYYREGQSGELFF

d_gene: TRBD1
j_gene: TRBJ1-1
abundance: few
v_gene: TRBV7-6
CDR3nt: TGTGCCAGCAGCTTGGGACAGGGCGGGCGAGGTCGCCTGAACACTGAAGCTTTCTTT
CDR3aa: CASSLGQGGRGRLNTEAFF

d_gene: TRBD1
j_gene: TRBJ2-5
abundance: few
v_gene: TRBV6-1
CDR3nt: TGTGCCAGCAGTGAGGCGGGACAGGGGTTGGGTGAGACCCAGTACTTC
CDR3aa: CASSEAGQGLGETQYF